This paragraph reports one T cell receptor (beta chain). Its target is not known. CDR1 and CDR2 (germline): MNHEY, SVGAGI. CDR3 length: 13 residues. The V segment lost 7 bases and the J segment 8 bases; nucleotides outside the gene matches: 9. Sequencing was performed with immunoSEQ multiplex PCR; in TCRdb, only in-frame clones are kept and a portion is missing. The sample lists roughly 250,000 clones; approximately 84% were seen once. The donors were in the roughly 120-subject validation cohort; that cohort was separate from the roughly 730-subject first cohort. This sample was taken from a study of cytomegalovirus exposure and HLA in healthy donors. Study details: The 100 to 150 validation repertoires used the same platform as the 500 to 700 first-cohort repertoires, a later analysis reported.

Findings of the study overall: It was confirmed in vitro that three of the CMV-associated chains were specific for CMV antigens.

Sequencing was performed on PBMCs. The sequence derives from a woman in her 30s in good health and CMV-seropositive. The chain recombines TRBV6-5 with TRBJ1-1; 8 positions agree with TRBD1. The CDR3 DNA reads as TGTGCCAGCACCCTGACAGGGGATGCGGAAGCTTTCTTT. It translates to CASTLTGDAEAFF.